The 11 T cell receptor beta chains reported below all come from one sample, sequenced in a study of control samples from healthy donors and cancer patients. Data came from immunoSEQ multiplex PCR; TCRdb stores just in-frame clones and leaves some out. The table lists 160,000 or so clones, approximately 96% of them singletons. The sequenced sample consisted of blood. The receptors were gathered from a woman between 25 and 40 years old in good health.

This clone was picked up one time. The chain combines TRBV11-2 with TRBJ2-2; 8 nucleotides align to TRBD1. J gave up 4 bases and V 0 bases, and 10 bases lay outside the gene matches. This CDR3 comprises 18 residues. CDR1 and CDR2 (germline): SGHAT, FQNNGV. The CDR3 coding sequence is TGTGCCAGCAGCTTAGATCCGGGGCAGGGGGCTACCACCGGGGAGCTGTTTTTT. Translated, it gives CASSLDPGQGATTGELFF.

There are a few counts of this clone. One junction end does not reproduce the germline sequence, and a read error may be involved. The chain combines TRBV6-5 with TRBJ1-1; maybe TRBD1 (5 bases). The CDR3 is 15 residues long. The germline gives CDR1 MNHEY, CDR2 SVGAGI. CDR3 in DNA: TGTGCCAGCAGAGACCCGGGACGAATGAACTCTGAAGCTTTCTTT. This gives the protein CASRDPGRMNSEAFF.

The chain combines TRBV9 with TRBJ1-5; D perhaps matches TRBD1 (5 bases). The CDR3 is 15 amino acids. The V gene lost 0 bases and the J gene lost 5 bases, with 12 bases spanning the gap. CDR1 is SGDLS, CDR2 YYNGEE, per germline. The DNA of the CDR3 is TGTGCCAGCAGCGTAGGGGCCGGGGGGGATCAGCCCCAGCATTTT. This sequence encodes CASSVGAGGDQPQHF.

This clone has a single count. The gene calls are TRBV7-3 and TRBJ2-2, with D maybe TRBD2 (6 bases). Germline V CDR1 and CDR2: SGHTA, FQGTGA. This CDR3 spans 15 amino acids. V gave up 2 bases and J gave up 4 bases, with 11 bases separating them. CDR3 amino acids: CASSLVGGPTGELFF. The CDR3 nucleotides read TGTGCCAGCAGCTTAGTGGGAGGCCCCACCGGGGAGCTGTTTTTT.

This chain joins TRBV7-8 and TRBJ2-1; D perhaps matches TRBD2 (5 bases). The germline gives CDR1 SGHVS, CDR2 FQNEAQ. Trimming took off 2 bases at V and 7 bases at J, with 18 bases between the two ends. CDR3 length: 16 amino acids. The CDR3 loop is CASSLREGDVGNEQFF. The CDR3 DNA reads TGTGCCAGCAGCTTACGTGAGGGAGATGTCGGGAATGAGCAGTTCTTC.

This clone showed up just once. The chain has TRBV25-1 and TRBJ2-3; perhaps TRBD2 as D (6 bases). The length of the CDR3 is 14 residues. Per the germline V gene, CDR1 is MGHDK and CDR2 is SYGVNS. The V end was cut by 2 bases, the J end by 2 bases, with 8 bases between. For the CDR3, the DNA is TGTGCCAGCAGTGAACCGGGAGCCACAGATACGCAGTATTTT. Translation: CASSEPGATDTQYF. The full variable domain, in which reference TRBV25-1 and TRBJ2-3 provide the parts outside the CDR3, is EADIYQTPRYLVIGTGKKITLECSQTMGHDKMYWYQQDPGMELHLIHYSYGVNSTEKGDLSSESTVSRIRTEHFPLTLESARPSHTSQYLCASSEPGATDTQYFGPGTRLTVL.

The CDR3 coding sequence is TGTGCCAGCAGTTACTCGGGGGGGGGTCCAACAGATACGCAGTATTTT. Translated: CASSYSGGGPTDTQYF. This chain connects TRBV6-5 to TRBJ2-3; TRBD2 matches 7 bases. CDR1 and CDR2 from the germline V gene are MNHEY and SVGAGI. V lost 0 bases, J lost 3 bases, and 6 bases stayed unmatched. The CDR3 is made up of 16 amino acids.

The chain employs TRBV28 and TRBJ1-2, with TRBD1 matching over 7 bases. The CDR3 runs 15 residues. V dropped 6 bases and J dropped 4; count of bases not matched to a gene: 11. CDR1 and CDR2 (germline): MDHEN, SYDVKM. The CDR3 protein is CASRKETGTVYGYTF. CDR3 DNA sequence: TGTGCCAGCAGAAAAGAAACCGGGACAGTCTATGGCTACACCTTC.

This clone is a singleton in its sample. This chain links TRBV21-1 with TRBJ2-7; the table assigns TRBD2, which was not confirmed against the DNA. TRBV21-1 is a pseudogene locus. The length of the CDR3 is 13 residues. The CDR3 protein is CASSKVSFYEQYF. CDR3 DNA sequence: TGTGCCAGCAGCAAAGTGTCTTTCTACGAGCAGTACTTC.

V and J are TRBV11-2 and TRBJ1-3; no firm D call. V was cut by 6 bases and J by 1 base, with 4 bases left in between. Germline V gene data show CDR1 as SGHAT and CDR2 as FQNNGV. The CDR3 runs 12 residues. The CDR3 DNA is TGTGCCAGCAGTTTTTCTGGAAACACCATATATTTT. This gives the protein CASSFSGNTIYF.

This chain connects TRBV9 to TRBJ2-2, with D possibly being TRBD2 (5 bases). The CDR3 consists of 16 residues. Trimming left V 0 bases short and J 5 bases short, with 14 bases between. CDR1 SGDLS and CDR2 YYNGEE come from the germline V gene. The CDR3 protein is CASSVGGGRGTGELFF. The CDR3 DNA reads as TGTGCCAGCAGCGTAGGAGGTGGCCGGGGAACCGGGGAGCTGTTTTTT.